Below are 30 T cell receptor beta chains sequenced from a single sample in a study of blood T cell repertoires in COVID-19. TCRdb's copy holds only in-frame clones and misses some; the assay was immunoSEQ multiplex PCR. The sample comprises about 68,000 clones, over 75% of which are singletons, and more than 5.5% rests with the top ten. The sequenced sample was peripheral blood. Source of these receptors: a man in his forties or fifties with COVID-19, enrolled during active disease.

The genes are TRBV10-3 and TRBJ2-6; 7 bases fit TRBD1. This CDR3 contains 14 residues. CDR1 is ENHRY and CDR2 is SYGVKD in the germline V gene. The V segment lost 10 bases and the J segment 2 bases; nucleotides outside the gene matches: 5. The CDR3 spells CATSGQAGANVLTF. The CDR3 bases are TGTGCCACCTCCGGACAGGCTGGGGCCAACGTCCTGACTTTC.

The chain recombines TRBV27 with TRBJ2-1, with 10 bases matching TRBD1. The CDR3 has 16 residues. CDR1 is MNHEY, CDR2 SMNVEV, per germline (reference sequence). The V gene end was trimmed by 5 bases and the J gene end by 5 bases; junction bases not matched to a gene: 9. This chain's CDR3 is CASSRMTGTGDNEQFF. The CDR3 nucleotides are TGTGCCAGCAGTCGAATGACCGGGACAGGGGACAATGAGCAGTTCTTC.

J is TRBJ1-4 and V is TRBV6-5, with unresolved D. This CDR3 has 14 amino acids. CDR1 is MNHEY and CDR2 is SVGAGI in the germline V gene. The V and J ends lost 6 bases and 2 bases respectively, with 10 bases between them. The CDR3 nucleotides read TGTGCCAGCAGCCTCGACGGGACTAATGAAAAACTGTTTTTT. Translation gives CASSLDGTNEKLFF.

The CDR3 region is CASGTRGDSPYGYTF. The CDR3 bases are TGTGCCAGCGGTACCAGGGGGGACAGTCCTTATGGCTACACCTTC. This chain uses TRBV6-5 with TRBJ1-2, with TRBD1 identical over 7 bases. CDR3 size: 15 residues. CDR1 is MNHEY, CDR2 SVGAGI, per germline. The V gene end was trimmed by 8 bases and the J gene end by 5 bases; junction bases not matched to a gene: 14.

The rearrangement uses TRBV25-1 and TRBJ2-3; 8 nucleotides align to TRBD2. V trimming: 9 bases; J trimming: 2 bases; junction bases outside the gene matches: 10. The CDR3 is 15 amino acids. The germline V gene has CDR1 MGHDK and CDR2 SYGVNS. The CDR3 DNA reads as TGTGCCAGTGCCGGGAGGGGCGGGGTCACAGATACGCAGTATTTT. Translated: CASAGRGGVTDTQYF.

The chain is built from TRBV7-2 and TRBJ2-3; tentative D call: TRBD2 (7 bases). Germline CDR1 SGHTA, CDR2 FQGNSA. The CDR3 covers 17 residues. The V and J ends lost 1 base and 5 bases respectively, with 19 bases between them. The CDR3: CASSLDLWGGRRDTQYF. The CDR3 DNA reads TGTGCCAGCAGCTTAGATTTGTGGGGGGGCCGAAGAGATACGCAGTATTTT.

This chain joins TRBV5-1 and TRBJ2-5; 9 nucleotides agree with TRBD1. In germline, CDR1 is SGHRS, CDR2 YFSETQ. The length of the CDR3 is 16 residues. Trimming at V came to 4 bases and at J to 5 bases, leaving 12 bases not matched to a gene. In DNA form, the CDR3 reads TGCGCCAGCAGCCCACTACCCTGGACAGGGGAGGAGACCCAGTACTTC. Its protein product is CASSPLPWTGEETQYF.

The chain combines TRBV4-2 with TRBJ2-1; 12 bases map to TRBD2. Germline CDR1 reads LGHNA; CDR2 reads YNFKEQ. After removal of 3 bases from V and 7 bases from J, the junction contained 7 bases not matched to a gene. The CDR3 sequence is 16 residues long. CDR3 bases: TGTGCCAGCAGCCACGGGGGACTAGCGGGCGGGAATGAGCAGTTCTTC. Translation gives CASSHGGLAGGNEQFF.

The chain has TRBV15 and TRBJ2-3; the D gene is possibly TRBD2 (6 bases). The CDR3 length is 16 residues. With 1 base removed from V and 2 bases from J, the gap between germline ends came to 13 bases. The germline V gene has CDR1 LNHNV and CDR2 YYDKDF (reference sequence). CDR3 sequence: CATSRGATSYTDTQYF. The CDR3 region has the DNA TGTGCCACCAGCAGAGGGGCGACTAGTTACACAGATACGCAGTATTTT.

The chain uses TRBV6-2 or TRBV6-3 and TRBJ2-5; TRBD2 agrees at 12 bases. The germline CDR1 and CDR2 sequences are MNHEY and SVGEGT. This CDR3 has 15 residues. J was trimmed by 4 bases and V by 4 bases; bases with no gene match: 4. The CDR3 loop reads CASSSAGLAGETQYF. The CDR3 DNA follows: TGTGCCAGCAGTTCCGCGGGACTAGCGGGAGAGACCCAGTACTTC.

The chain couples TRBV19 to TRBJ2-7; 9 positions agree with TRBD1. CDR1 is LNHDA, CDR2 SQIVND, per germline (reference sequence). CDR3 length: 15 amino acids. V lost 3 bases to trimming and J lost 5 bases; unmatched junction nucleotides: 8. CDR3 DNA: TGTGCCAGTAGTATCGAAGGGACAGGGAACGACGAGCAGTACTTC. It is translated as CASSIEGTGNDEQYF.

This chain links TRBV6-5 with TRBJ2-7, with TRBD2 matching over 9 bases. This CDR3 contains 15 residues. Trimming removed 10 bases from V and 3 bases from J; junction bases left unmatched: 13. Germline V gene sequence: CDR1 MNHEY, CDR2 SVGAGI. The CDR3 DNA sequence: TGTGCCAACAGACCATTAGCGGGGGAGTTCTACGAGCAGTACTTC. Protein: CANRPLAGEFYEQYF.

CDR3 amino acids: CASSGTDNQPQHF. CDR3 bases: TGTGCCAGCAGCGGGACAGATAATCAGCCCCAGCATTTT. The gene calls are TRBV3-1 (or the pseudogene TRBV3-2) and TRBJ1-5; 7 bases align to TRBD1. Germline trimming cut 5 bases from V and 4 bases from J; bases unmatched to any gene: 2. The CDR3 sequence is 13 residues long. The germline V gene encodes CDR1 LGHDT and CDR2 YNNKEL (reference sequence).

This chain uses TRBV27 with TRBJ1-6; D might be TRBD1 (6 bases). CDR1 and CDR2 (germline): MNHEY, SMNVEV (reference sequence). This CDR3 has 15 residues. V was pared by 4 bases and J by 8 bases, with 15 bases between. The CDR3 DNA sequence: TGTGCCAGCAGTTCACCCTCGCAGGGGCATTCACCCCTCCACTTT. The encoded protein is CASSSPSQGHSPLHF.

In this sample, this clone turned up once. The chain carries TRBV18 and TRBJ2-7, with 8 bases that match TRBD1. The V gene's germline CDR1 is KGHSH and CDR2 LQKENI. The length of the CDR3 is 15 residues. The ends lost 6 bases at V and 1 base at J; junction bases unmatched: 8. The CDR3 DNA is TGTGCCAGCTCCCAGGGACAGGCCGGATCCTACGAGCAGTACTTC. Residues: CASSQGQAGSYEQYF.

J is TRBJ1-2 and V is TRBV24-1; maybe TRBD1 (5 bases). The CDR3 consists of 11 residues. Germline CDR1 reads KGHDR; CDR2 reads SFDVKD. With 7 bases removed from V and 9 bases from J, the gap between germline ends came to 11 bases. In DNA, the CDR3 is TGTGCCACCAGCGCGGGGGGGAGCTACACCTTC. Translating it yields CATSAGGSYTF.

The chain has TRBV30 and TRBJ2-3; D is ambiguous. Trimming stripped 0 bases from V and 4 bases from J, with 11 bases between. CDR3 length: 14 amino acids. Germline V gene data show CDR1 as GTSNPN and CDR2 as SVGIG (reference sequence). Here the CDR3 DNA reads TGTGCCTGGAGTGTACCAGGCTGGGCAGATACGCAGTATTTT. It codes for CAWSVPGWADTQYF.

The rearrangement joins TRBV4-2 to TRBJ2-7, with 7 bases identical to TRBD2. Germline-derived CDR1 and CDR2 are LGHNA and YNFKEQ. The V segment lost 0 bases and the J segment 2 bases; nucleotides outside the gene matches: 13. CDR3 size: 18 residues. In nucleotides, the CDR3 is TGTGCCAGCAGCCAAGAGGCTTTATTGCGGGGGTCCGCCTACGAGCAGTACTTC. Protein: CASSQEALLRGSAYEQYF.

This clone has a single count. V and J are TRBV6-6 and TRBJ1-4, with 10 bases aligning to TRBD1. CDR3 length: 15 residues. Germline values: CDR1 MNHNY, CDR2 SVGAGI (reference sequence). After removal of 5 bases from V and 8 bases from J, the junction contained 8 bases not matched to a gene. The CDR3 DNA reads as TGTGCCAGCAGTGAGCCGGGACAGGGGCAAGAAAAACTGTTTTTT. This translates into CASSEPGQGQEKLFF.

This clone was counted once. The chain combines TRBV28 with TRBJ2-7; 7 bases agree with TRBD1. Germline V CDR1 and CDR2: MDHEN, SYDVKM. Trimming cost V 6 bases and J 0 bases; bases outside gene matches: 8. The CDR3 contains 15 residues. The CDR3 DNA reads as TGTGCCAGCAGCAACGACAGGGTGGTCTCCTACGAGCAGTACTTC. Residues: CASSNDRVVSYEQYF.

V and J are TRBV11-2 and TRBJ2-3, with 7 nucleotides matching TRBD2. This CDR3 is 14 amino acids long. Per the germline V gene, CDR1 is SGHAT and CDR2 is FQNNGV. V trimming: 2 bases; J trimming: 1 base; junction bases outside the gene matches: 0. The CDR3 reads CASSLRGGTDTQYF. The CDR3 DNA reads TGTGCCAGCAGCTTACGGGGGGGCACAGATACGCAGTATTTT.

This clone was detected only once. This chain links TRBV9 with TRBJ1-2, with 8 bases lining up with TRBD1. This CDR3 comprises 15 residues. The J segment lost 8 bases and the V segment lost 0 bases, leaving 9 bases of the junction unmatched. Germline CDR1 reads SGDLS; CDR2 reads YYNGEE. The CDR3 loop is CASSVEGQGARGYTF. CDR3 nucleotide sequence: TGTGCCAGCAGCGTAGAGGGGCAGGGGGCCAGAGGCTACACCTTC. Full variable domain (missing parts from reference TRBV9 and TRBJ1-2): DSGVTQTPKHLITATGQRVTLRCSPRSGDLSVYWYQQSLDQGLQFLIQYYNGEERAKGNILERFSAQQFPDLHSELNLSSLELGDSALYFCASSVEGQGARGYTFGSGTRLTVV.

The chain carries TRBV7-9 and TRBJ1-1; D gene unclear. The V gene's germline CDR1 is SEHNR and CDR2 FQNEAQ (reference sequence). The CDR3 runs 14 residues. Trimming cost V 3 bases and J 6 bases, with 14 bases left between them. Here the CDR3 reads CASSFPNERAEAFF. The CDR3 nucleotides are TGTGCCAGCAGCTTCCCAAACGAACGGGCTGAAGCTTTCTTT.

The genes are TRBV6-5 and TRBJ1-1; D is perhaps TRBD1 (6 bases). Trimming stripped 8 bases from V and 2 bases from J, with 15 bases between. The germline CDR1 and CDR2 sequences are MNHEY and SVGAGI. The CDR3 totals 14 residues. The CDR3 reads CASRPQGPNTEAFF. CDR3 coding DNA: TGTGCCAGCCGACCCCAGGGGCCTAACACTGAAGCTTTCTTT.

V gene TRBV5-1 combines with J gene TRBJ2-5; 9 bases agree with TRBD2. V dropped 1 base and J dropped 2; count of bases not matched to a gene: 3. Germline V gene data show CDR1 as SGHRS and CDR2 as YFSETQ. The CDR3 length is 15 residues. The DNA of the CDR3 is TGCGCCAGCAGCTTGCCTAGCGGGGTACAAGAGACCCAGTACTTC. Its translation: CASSLPSGVQETQYF.

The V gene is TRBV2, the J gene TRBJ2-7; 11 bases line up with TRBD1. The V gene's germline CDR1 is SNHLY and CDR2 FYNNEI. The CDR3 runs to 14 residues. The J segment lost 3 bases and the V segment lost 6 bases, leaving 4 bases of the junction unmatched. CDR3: CASSRTGGVYEQYF. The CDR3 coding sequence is TGTGCCAGCAGCCGGACAGGGGGCGTCTACGAGCAGTACTTC.

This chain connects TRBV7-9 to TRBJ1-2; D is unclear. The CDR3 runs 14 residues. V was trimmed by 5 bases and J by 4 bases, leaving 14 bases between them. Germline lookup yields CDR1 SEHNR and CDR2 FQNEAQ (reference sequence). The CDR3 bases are TGTGCCAGCAGCCCGGACCAGAGGGCCTATGGCTACACCTTC. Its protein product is CASSPDQRAYGYTF.

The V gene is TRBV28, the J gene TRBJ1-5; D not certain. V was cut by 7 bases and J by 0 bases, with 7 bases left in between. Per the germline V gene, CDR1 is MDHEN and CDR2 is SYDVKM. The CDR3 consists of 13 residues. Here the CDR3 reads CASTQNSNQPQHF. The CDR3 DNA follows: TGTGCCAGCACTCAGAATAGCAATCAGCCCCAGCATTTT.

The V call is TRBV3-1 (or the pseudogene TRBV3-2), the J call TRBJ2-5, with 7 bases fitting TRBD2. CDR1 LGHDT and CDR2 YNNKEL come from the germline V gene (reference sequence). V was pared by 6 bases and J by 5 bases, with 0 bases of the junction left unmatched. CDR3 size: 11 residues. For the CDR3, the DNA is TGTGCCAGCAGGGGAGGGGAGACCCAGTACTTC. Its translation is CASRGGETQYF.

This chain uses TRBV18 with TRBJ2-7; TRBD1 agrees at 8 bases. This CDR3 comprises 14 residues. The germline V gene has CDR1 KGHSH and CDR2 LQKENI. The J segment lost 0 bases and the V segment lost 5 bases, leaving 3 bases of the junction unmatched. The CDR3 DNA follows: TGTGCCAGCTCAGGCGGGACAGGCTCCTACGAGCAGTACTTC. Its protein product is CASSGGTGSYEQYF.